This T cell receptor beta chain was sequenced during a study of siplizumab effects on memory and regulatory T cells. Whole-study results and caveats: Of the proliferating CD4+ or CD8+ clones, roughly 80-96% lacked a naive or memory phenotype that could be assigned. Mappable alloreactive CD4+ clones were on average approximately 72% Treg-derived with siplizumab, about 26% in controls. A major contribution to the alloresponse seemed to be made by naive T cells, which seemed more diverse than memory cells.

Produced via immunoSEQ multiplex PCR; TCRdb's table is partial and in-frame only. The table has tens of thousands of clones, roughly 94% seen once; the top ten hold around 0.3%. The CDR3 runs to 15 residues. Per germline, CDR1 MGHDK and CDR2 SYGVNS. Trimming took off 4 bases at V and 3 bases at J, with 13 bases between the two ends. Worth noting for this clone: Its antigen is not known.

The sequencing sample was made of non-Treg CD4+ T cells sorted from blood. This receptor was taken from a human donor in good health. The gene calls are TRBV25-1 and TRBJ2-1; no clear D. Here the CDR3 reads CASSGLNTLYNEQFF. The CDR3, as DNA: TGTGCCAGCAGTGGCCTAAACACCCTCTACAATGAGCAGTTCTTC. Full variable domain (outside the CDR3, taken from reference TRBV25-1 and TRBJ2-1): EADIYQTPRYLVIGTGKKITLECSQTMGHDKMYWYQQDPGMELHLIHYSYGVNSTEKGDLSSESTVSRIRTEHFPLTLESARPSHTSQYLCASSGLNTLYNEQFFGPGTRLTVL.